The clone carrying this TCR beta chain has more than one count but fewer than ten. Graves' hyperthyroidism showing no ophthalmopathy progression within 18 months was considered stable. Patients showing uncontrolled infection, other autoimmune disease, pregnancy or lactation were ineligible. The PBMCs were sourced from fresh peripheral blood (about 9.6 ml). The data stem from a study of T cells in Graves' hyperthyroidism and ophthalmopathy. The CDR3 regions of TCR beta were amplified from RNA transcripts. Researchers ran a first-round RT-PCR on the TCR CDR3 using the HTBI primer set. In TCRdb, the multiplex PCR reads were re-called with MiXCR into one record per CDR3 protein. Seen here are roughly 740,000 distinct CDR3 sequences, around 15% observed once, and the top ten hold around 7.7%. V was pared by 7 bases and J by 3 bases, with 15 bases between. The CDR3 loop spans 14 amino acids. In germline, CDR1 is ENHRY, CDR2 SYGVKD.

The rearrangement links TRBV10-3 to TRBJ1-1; unclear D gene. This TCR came from a man aged 18 to 35 with Graves' hyperthyroidism. Specimen: blood. CDR3 sequence: CAITDSQRDTEAFF. The CDR3 DNA is TGTGCCATCACCGACTCGCAACGAGACACTGAAGCTTTCTTT.